The 2 T cell receptor beta chains in this list originate from one sample, sequenced in a study of radiotherapy plus CTLA-4 blockade in lung cancer. Repertoires were generated with immunoSEQ multiplex PCR, while TCRdb's copy carries only in-frame clones and drops some. This table has tens of thousands of clones, almost 85% appearing once. The sample consisted of peripheral blood, taken from a patient treated with radiotherapy plus ipilimumab. These receptors were collected from a human donor with non-small cell lung cancer whose response to radiotherapy plus ipilimumab could not be evaluated.

The rearrangement joins TRBV4-2 to TRBJ2-1, with a weak D call TRBD1 (6 bases). The CDR3 has 18 amino acids. The germline V gene has CDR1 LGHNA and CDR2 YNFKEQ. Deletions cut 4 bases from V and 7 bases from J, with 26 bases between. The CDR3 sequence is CASSPRTVGESDWNEQFF. DNA of the CDR3: TGTGCCAGCAGCCCTCGGACAGTTGGGGAATCGGATTGGAATGAGCAGTTCTTC.

The V gene is TRBV4-1, the J gene TRBJ2-5, with TRBD2 matching 12 bases. Per germline, CDR1 MGHRA and CDR2 YSYEKL. The CDR3 is made up of 15 amino acids. The V gene end was trimmed by 4 bases and the J gene end by 9 bases; junction bases not matched to a gene: 9. The CDR3 sequence is CASSPGLAGVGAQYF. The CDR3 DNA sequence: TGCGCCAGCAGCCCGGGACTAGCGGGCGTGGGGGCCCAGTACTTC.